This T cell receptor beta chain derives from a study of regulatory T cells in long-lasting Graves disease. CDR3 length: 15 amino acids. Germline CDR1 and CDR2: SGHKS and YYEKEE (reference sequence). V gave up 3 bases and J gave up 6 bases; unmatched junction bases: 8. The table lists this clonotype with a few counts. Specified time point: newly diagnosed GD, antithyroid drugs for less than 3 months. Making the TCR library involved RNA that had been extracted from PBMCs. Libraries of TCR beta came from iRepertoire HTBI primers plus Arm-PCR of CDR3 regions. TCRdb analysed the multiplex PCR reads with MiXCR anew, one entry per CDR3 protein. The table records about 540,000 distinct CDR3 sequences, approximately 13% of them present only once. This sample also belongs to another study, concerning T cells in Graves' hyperthyroidism and ophthalmopathy.

The chain recombines TRBV5-5 with TRBJ2-1, with 8 bases aligning to TRBD2. This sample comprised peripheral blood mononuclear cells (PBMCs), obtained at new diagnosis, from a patient treated with antithyroid drugs. This sequence originates from a man aged 30-40 years with Graves disease. The CDR3 nucleotides are TGTGCCAGCAGCTCCCTACAGCGGGGGATCAATGAGCAGTTCTTC. Amino acid sequence: CASSSLQRGINEQFF. Full variable domain (remainder filled in from reference TRBV5-5 and TRBJ2-1): DAGVTQSPTHLIKTRGQQVTLRCSPISGHKSVSWYQQVLGQGPQFIFQYYEKEERGRGNFPDRFSARQFPNYSSELNVNALLLGDSALYLCASSSLQRGINEQFFGPGTRLTVL.